These 13 T cell receptor beta chains originate from one sample sequenced in a study of cytomegalovirus exposure and HLA in healthy donors. The study ran its PCR with 60 Vbeta and 13 Jbeta primers. This table comes from immunoSEQ multiplex PCR, and its TCRdb copy is limited to in-frame clones, with some not included. The sample records about 76,000 clones, 65% to 85% being singletons. Sequenced input: PBMCs. These receptors all stem from a woman in her thirties or forties in good health and CMV-seropositive.

The gene calls are TRBV10-3 and TRBJ2-5, with TRBD2 identical over 9 bases. The trim removed 4 bases at V and 3 bases at J, leaving 3 bases unmatched. This CDR3 has 14 amino acids. Per the germline V gene, CDR1 is ENHRY and CDR2 is SYGVKD. The CDR3 loop reads CAISGLAGEETQYF. The DNA for the CDR3 is TGTGCCATCAGTGGCTTAGCGGGAGAAGAGACCCAGTACTTC.

This sequence joins TRBV4-3 and TRBJ2-7, with 8 bases fitting TRBD1. The ends lost 1 base at V and 1 base at J; junction bases unmatched: 3. The CDR3 covers 15 residues. Germline lookup yields CDR1 LGHNA and CDR2 YSLEER. As DNA, the CDR3 is TGCGCCAGCAGCCAAGGGACAGGGAGGTCCTACGAGCAGTACTTC. It codes for CASSQGTGRSYEQYF.

The count of this clone is one. The chain links TRBV6-5 to TRBJ2-3, with D possibly matching TRBD2 (6 bases). The CDR3 contains 14 residues. The ends were cut back, 7 bases at V and 1 base at J, with 12 bases in the middle. The germline CDR1 and CDR2 sequences are MNHEY and SVGAGI. CDR3 region: CASTSGVGTDTQYF. The CDR3 DNA follows: TGTGCCAGCACCTCGGGAGTGGGCACAGATACGCAGTATTTT.

This clone was counted a few times. The chain joins TRBV27 to TRBJ1-3; D not resolved. Between the trimmed V and J ends, which lost 1 base and 0 bases, there was a span of 7 bases. This CDR3 has 15 amino acids. Germline V gene data show CDR1 as MNHEY and CDR2 as SMNVEV (reference sequence). The CDR3 DNA follows: TGTGCCAGCAGTTTATGGGCAGGCTCTGGAAACACCATATATTTT. It yields the protein CASSLWAGSGNTIYF.

This clone came up a few times. V is TRBV28 and J is TRBJ2-1, with 9 bases aligning to TRBD2. V lost 2 bases, J lost 6 bases, and 8 bases stayed unmatched. CDR3 size: 16 residues. In germline, CDR1 is MDHEN, CDR2 SYDVKM. The CDR3 bases are TGTGCCAGCAGTTTAGTCGCTAGCGGGACAATCAATGAGCAGTTCTTC. Translated: CASSLVASGTINEQFF.

This clone was detected once. This chain links TRBV6-4 with TRBJ2-3; the D gene is possibly TRBD2 (5 bases). V was cut by 0 bases and J by 2 bases, with 6 bases left in between. Germline CDR1 reads MRHNA; CDR2 reads SNTAGT. This CDR3 has 14 residues. For the CDR3, the DNA is TGTGCCAGCAGTGACTCGGGAGACACAGATACGCAGTATTTT. Encoded protein: CASSDSGDTDTQYF.

The chain recombines TRBV6-5 with TRBJ1-5, with D perhaps TRBD1 (5 bases). The length of the CDR3 is 15 residues. The V gene's germline CDR1 is MNHEY and CDR2 SVGAGI. V was shortened by 0 bases and J by 6 bases, with 12 bases between the two germline ends. The CDR3 DNA sequence: TGTGCCAGCAGTTACTCGGGGCAGGCAGGTCAGCCCCAGCATTTT. As protein: CASSYSGQAGQPQHF.

This clone has only one observation. The rearrangement links TRBV7-6 to TRBJ2-4; D not resolved. Trimming stripped 2 bases from V and 0 bases from J, with 8 bases between. The CDR3 length is 15 residues. The V gene's germline CDR1 is SGHVS and CDR2 FNYEAQ. Here the CDR3 DNA reads TGTGCCAGCAGCTTAACTCCCCTAGCCAAAAACATTCAGTACTTC. This sequence encodes CASSLTPLAKNIQYF.

The chain links TRBV19 to TRBJ2-7; D perhaps matches TRBD2 (6 bases). Germline assignment: CDR1 LNHDA and CDR2 SQIVND (reference sequence). Trimming left V 1 base short and J 4 bases short, with 11 bases between. This CDR3 region has 14 residues. CDR3 residues: CASSIGGRRYEQYF. In DNA form, the CDR3 reads TGTGCCAGTAGTATAGGAGGGAGGAGGTACGAGCAGTACTTC.

The chain couples TRBV29-1 to TRBJ1-1; tentatively, D is TRBD1 (6 bases). The germline gives CDR1 SQVTM, CDR2 ANQGSEA. The CDR3 totals 13 residues. Trimming cost V 5 bases and J 6 bases, with 16 bases left between them. In DNA, the CDR3 is TGCAGCGTTCGAGGGGGGGGGACCCCTGAAGCTTTCTTT. Its protein product is CSVRGGGTPEAFF.

This clone was recorded a few times. The J gene is TRBJ1-3, the V gene TRBV6-1; 10 bases are a match to TRBD1. Germline V gene data show CDR1 as MNHNS and CDR2 as SASEGT. CDR3 size: 15 residues. The ends lost 5 bases at V and 3 bases at J; junction bases unmatched: 4. The CDR3 reads CASSKGQGGGNTIYF. The CDR3 DNA reads as TGTGCCAGCAGTAAAGGACAGGGGGGTGGAAACACCATATATTTT.

The chain recombines TRBV27 with TRBJ2-7, with 10 nucleotides matching TRBD2. This CDR3 region has 11 residues. Germline V lookup: CDR1 MNHEY, CDR2 SMNVEV (reference sequence). V dropped 7 bases and J dropped 6; count of bases not matched to a gene: 0. The CDR3 loop reads CASTSGSEQYF. Here the CDR3 DNA reads TGTGCCAGCACTAGCGGGAGCGAGCAGTACTTC.

The chain links TRBV2 to TRBJ2-7; D perhaps matches TRBD1 (5 bases). V was cut by 8 bases and J by 5 bases, with 19 bases left in between. Germline values: CDR1 SNHLY, CDR2 FYNNEI. This CDR3 has 14 amino acids. The CDR3 DNA reads as TGTGCCAGCGGACCTGGGGTAGGGGCGGACGAGCAGTACTTC. This translates into CASGPGVGADEQYF.